This TCR beta chain emerged from a study of cytomegalovirus exposure and HLA in healthy donors. The repertoire was sequenced with immunoSEQ multiplex PCR; TCRdb's copy has only in-frame clones and lacks some. The data show approximately 180,000 clones, with around nine tenths seen just once and roughly 1.5% held by the top ten. The junction had 6 bases not matched to a gene; V was cut back by 2 bases and J by 2 bases. The germline gives CDR1 SGHRS, CDR2 YFSETQ. The CDR3 covers 15 residues. Sample: PBMCs. This rearrangement joins TRBV5-1 to TRBJ1-1; 7 bases line up with TRBD1. The receptor's source is a woman under 40 in good health and CMV-seronegative. The CDR3: CASSFLTGINTEAFF. DNA for the CDR3: TGCGCCAGCAGCTTCCTGACAGGGATAAACACTGAAGCTTTCTTT.